The clone carrying this T cell receptor beta chain was recorded at least ten times. Its antigen remains unknown. The data were taken from a study of T cell repertoires in cytomegalovirus infection. For the study at large: Alongside well-studied HLA-B-restricted CMV epitopes, recently identified HLA-C-restricted CMV epitopes were also used. A matching HLA type, together with CMV infection, was signaled by public TCR beta signatures.

J gave up 2 bases and V 2 bases, and 3 bases lay outside the gene matches. The CDR3 is 17 amino acids. The germline CDR1 and CDR2 sequences are SGHVS and FNYEAQ. TCRdb reprocessed the reads via MiXCR and lists one record per CDR3 protein. The profile shows some 920,000 distinct CDR3 sequences, around 30% of them singletons. General study findings and limits: Dominating the ex vivo response were HLA-C-restricted CMV-specific TCR beta clonotypes.

This clonotype originated in a human donor in good health (CMV status not recorded). Some clones in this sample may be carry-over from other donors' samples. The sequencing here drew on cultured CD8+ T cells from PBMCs, taken from culture after CMV antigen stimulation. The rearrangement uses TRBV7-6 and TRBJ2-1, with 13 bases matching TRBD2. CDR3 DNA sequence: TGTGCCAGCAGCTTAACTAGCGGGGGGGAAACCTACAATGAGCAGTTCTTC. It codes for CASSLTSGGETYNEQFF. Full variable domain (remainder filled in from reference TRBV7-6 and TRBJ2-1): GAGVSQSPRYKVTKRGQDVALRCDPISGHVSLYWYRQALGQGPEFLTYFNYEAQQDKSGLPNDRFSAERPEGSISTLTIQRTEQRDSAMYRCASSLTSGGETYNEQFFGPGTRLTVL.